These 18 T cell receptor beta chains were all obtained from the same sample, sequenced in a study of cytomegalovirus exposure and HLA in healthy donors. Vbeta (60) and Jbeta (13) primers were used in the PCR. The data were produced by immunoSEQ multiplex PCR, yet TCRdb's version contains in-frame clones alone and is incomplete. The repertoire holds some 150,000 clones, with about four fifths as singletons. Sequenced: PBMCs. These receptors originate from a young woman in good health and CMV-seropositive.

Regarding this clone: This same CDR3 is encoded by further DNA sequences in the sample. The rearrangement uses TRBV11-3 and TRBJ2-7; 7 bases match TRBD1. Looked up from germline, CDR1 is SGHNT and CDR2 is YENEEA. With 4 bases clipped from V and 2 bases from J, the junction kept 11 bases outside the gene matches. The CDR3 covers 16 residues. The CDR3 DNA reads TGTGCCAGCAGCTCAGGGGGTTCCGCCCTTCCCTACGAGCAGTACTTC. Translated, it gives CASSSGGSALPYEQYF.

The rearrangement uses TRBV6-6 and TRBJ2-1; a possible D gene is TRBD2 (7 bases). The CDR3 runs 15 residues. The germline CDR1 and CDR2 sequences are MNHNY and SVGAGI (reference sequence). The V and J ends lost 5 bases and 0 bases respectively, with 11 bases between them. The CDR3 sequence: CASSRGATSYNEQFF. CDR3 sequence (DNA): TGTGCCAGCAGTCGGGGGGCGACCTCCTACAATGAGCAGTTCTTC.

The V gene is TRBV7-8, the J gene TRBJ1-5; the D is unclear. V dropped 5 bases and J dropped 6 bases, with 11 bases sitting between them. In germline, CDR1 is SGHVS, CDR2 FQNEAQ. The CDR3 loop spans 13 amino acids. The CDR3 DNA follows: TGTGCCAGCAGCCTCACGAGTACTCAGCCCCAGCATTTT. Protein sequence: CASSLTSTQPQHF.

The chain combines TRBV5-1 with TRBJ2-7; 9 nucleotides agree with TRBD1. Losses at the gene ends were 4 bases for V and 6 bases for J; bases not matched to a gene: 14. CDR1 is SGHRS and CDR2 is YFSETQ in the germline V gene. CDR3 length: 16 amino acids. CDR3 amino acids: CASSPWGPGQGSEQYF. The CDR3 DNA is TGCGCCAGCAGCCCCTGGGGGCCGGGACAGGGTTCCGAGCAGTACTTC.

This chain joins TRBV25-1 and TRBJ2-7; TRBD1 matches 7 bases. CDR1 and CDR2 from the germline V gene are MGHDK and SYGVNS. Trimming cost V 8 bases and J 5 bases; bases outside gene matches: 6. The CDR3 totals 12 residues. CDR3 in amino acids: CASELRGHEQYF. The CDR3 DNA reads as TGTGCCAGCGAGCTTAGGGGGCACGAGCAGTACTTC.

This chain's CDR3 is CASSYRGTSYEQYF. CDR3 sequence (DNA): TGTGCCAGCAGCTACAGGGGAACCTCCTACGAGCAGTACTTC. The chain has TRBV6-1 and TRBJ2-7; 7 bases map to TRBD1. With V trimmed by 6 bases and J by 0 bases, 5 bases remained unmatched. The germline V gene encodes CDR1 MNHNS and CDR2 SASEGT. CDR3 length: 14 amino acids.

The chain recombines TRBV11-2 with TRBJ1-3, with unresolved D. This CDR3 has 17 residues. V lost 1 base and J 0 bases, leaving 13 bases between the germline ends. Germline V gives CDR1 SGHAT, CDR2 FQNNGV. CDR3 sequence: CASSLVGRPSSGNTIYF. The CDR3 coding sequence is TGTGCCAGCAGCTTAGTGGGCCGTCCGAGCTCTGGAAACACCATATATTTT.

The chain has TRBV5-6 and TRBJ2-7, with D possibly TRBD1 on 6 matching bases. Germline CDR1 SGHDT, CDR2 YYEEEE. The CDR3 spans 15 residues. Trimming shortened V by 2 bases and J by 1 base, and 13 bases separated the two germline ends. This CDR3 is CASSFFDRLSYEQYF. The CDR3, as DNA: TGTGCCAGCAGCTTTTTCGACAGGTTGTCCTACGAGCAGTACTTC.

V usage is TRBV5-6 and J usage is TRBJ2-4, with unresolved D. The better agreement between TRBJ2-5 and the DNA end casts doubt on the J call. CDR3 length equals 12 residues. Germline lookup yields CDR1 SGHDT and CDR2 YYEEEE. The CDR3, as DNA: TGTGCCAGCAGCTTCGGAAGACAGACCCAGTACTTC. Residues: CASSFGRQTQYF.

This rearrangement joins TRBV2 to TRBJ2-3; 11 bases are a match to TRBD1. Germline trimming cut 2 bases from V and 4 bases from J; bases unmatched to any gene: 5. This CDR3 is 16 amino acids long. Germline V gene sequence: CDR1 SNHLY, CDR2 FYNNEI. This CDR3 is CASSEFGQGAADTQYF. The CDR3 region has the DNA TGTGCCAGCAGTGAATTTGGACAGGGGGCCGCAGATACGCAGTATTTT.

The chain couples TRBV5-6 to TRBJ1-5; D call uncertain. The germline V gene encodes CDR1 SGHDT and CDR2 YYEEEE. The CDR3 is made up of 13 amino acids. Trimming removed 2 bases from V and 3 bases from J, with 6 bases in between. This CDR3 is CASSFNFNQPQHF. CDR3 DNA sequence: TGTGCCAGCAGCTTTAACTTCAATCAGCCCCAGCATTTT.

V usage is TRBV2 and J usage is TRBJ1-3, with D possibly being TRBD1 (5 bases). The CDR3 is made up of 15 amino acids. Trimming stripped 8 bases from V and 2 bases from J, with 16 bases between. Per the germline V gene, CDR1 is SNHLY and CDR2 is FYNNEI. CDR3 DNA sequence: TGTGCCAGCCAAAGACCAGGGACTGCTGGAAACACCATATATTTT. It is translated as CASQRPGTAGNTIYF.

The chain links TRBV7-2 to TRBJ2-5; 9 positions agree with TRBD2. CDR3 length: 15 amino acids. The J segment lost 6 bases and the V segment lost 1 base, leaving 6 bases of the junction unmatched. Germline V gene sequence: CDR1 SGHTA, CDR2 FQGNSA. The DNA of the CDR3 is TGTGCCAGCAGCTTAGAGGCGGGGGGGCGAAAGACCCAGTACTTC. It is translated as CASSLEAGGRKTQYF.

The chain uses TRBV19 and TRBJ2-1, with 9 bases lining up with TRBD1. This CDR3 spans 16 amino acids. The germline gives CDR1 LNHDA, CDR2 SQIVND (reference sequence). V lost 8 bases to trimming and J lost 0 bases; unmatched junction nucleotides: 8. The CDR3 reads CASSQTGGGSYNEQFF. DNA for the CDR3: TGTGCCAGTTCTCAAACAGGGGGCGGCTCCTACAATGAGCAGTTCTTC.

The V gene is TRBV19, the J gene TRBJ2-5; perhaps TRBD1 as D (6 bases). Germline lookup yields CDR1 LNHDA and CDR2 SQIVND (reference sequence). The CDR3 is 13 residues long. V lost 3 bases, J lost 2 bases, and 7 bases lay in between. The CDR3 sequence is CASSIGQQETQYF. CDR3 in DNA: TGTGCCAGTAGTATTGGACAGCAAGAGACCCAGTACTTC.

The chain carries TRBV7-3 and TRBJ2-5; the match to TRBD1 covers 9 bases. This CDR3 has 14 amino acids. The trim removed 5 bases at V and 4 bases at J, leaving 5 bases unmatched. Germline V gene lookup returns CDR1 SGHTA and CDR2 FQGTGA. The CDR3 sequence is CASSPRQGGETQYF. The CDR3 DNA is TGTGCCAGCAGCCCAAGACAGGGGGGAGAGACCCAGTACTTC.

The chain couples TRBV19 to TRBJ1-5; 8 bases fit TRBD1. Germline trimming cut 10 bases from V and 1 base from J; bases unmatched to any gene: 9. The germline V gene encodes CDR1 LNHDA and CDR2 SQIVND (reference sequence). This CDR3 comprises 15 residues. This CDR3 reads CATAGTGLSNQPQHF. In DNA, the CDR3 is TGTGCCACCGCCGGGACAGGTCTCAGCAATCAGCCCCAGCATTTT.

The V and J genes are TRBV5-1 and TRBJ2-5, with 14 nucleotides matching TRBD2. Germline assignment: CDR1 SGHRS and CDR2 YFSETQ. There are 16 residues in the CDR3. V shed 4 bases, J shed 3 bases, and the junction held 5 bases outside the gene matches. The CDR3 sequence: CASSRWTSGGKETQYF. The CDR3 DNA reads TGCGCCAGCAGCCGCTGGACTAGCGGGGGGAAAGAGACCCAGTACTTC. Based on the CDR3 plus reference TRBV5-1 and TRBJ2-5, the full variable domain is KAGVTQTPRYLIKTRGQQVTLSCSPISGHRSVSWYQQTPGQGLQFLFEYFSETQRNKGNFPGRFSGRQFSNSRSEMNVSTLELGDSALYLCASSRWTSGGKETQYFGPGTRLLVL.